This is a list of T cell receptor beta chains from one sample in a study of blood T cell repertoires in COVID-19. Sequenced by immunoSEQ multiplex PCR; TCRdb stores in-frame clones only, minus some. In the table there are about 160,000 clones, roughly 84% of which are singletons. The sample was peripheral blood. The origin of the receptors is a woman in her fifties or sixties with acute or convalescent COVID-19. CDR3s include the opening cysteine and the closing phenylalanine or tryptophan. Each record gives: V gene, clone size, J gene, D gene, CDR3 DNA, CDR3 protein. A D gene is named only where the DNA matches it firmly. Expanded clones are given a class, and other clones once, few, many or no size at all.

TRBV12-5,once,TRBJ2-1,.,TGTGCTAGTGGTCCAGTCGGGATAAATGAGCAGTTCTTC,CASGPVGINEQFF
TRBV11-2,.,TRBJ2-3,TRBD2,TGTGCCAGCAGCTTAGTGCGGGGGAGCACAGATACGCAGTATTTT,CASSLVRGSTDTQYF
TRBV7-2,.,TRBJ1-3,.,TGTGCCAGCAGCCCAGGGGAAGGAAACACCATATATTTT,CASSPGEGNTIYF
TRBV24-1,.,TRBJ2-5,TRBD1,TGTGCCACCAGTGACCTGACAGGGGGCGTGGAGACCCAGTACTTC,CATSDLTGGVETQYF
TRBV7-9,.,TRBJ1-1,TRBD1,TGTGCCAGCAGCTTGGGTAGGGGGCAGGACACTGAAGCTTTCTTT,CASSLGRGQDTEAFF
TRBV19,.,TRBJ1-5,TRBD1,TGTGCCAGTGAGGTGACTGGGACAGGGAGAATCAATCAGCCCCAGCATTTT,CASEVTGTGRINQPQHF
TRBV4-3,once,TRBJ1-2,.,TGCGCCAGCAGCCAAGAGCTGGGCAGGGGCTATGGCTACACCTTC,CASSQELGRGYGYTF
TRBV4-2,.,TRBJ2-1,TRBD2,TGTGCCAGCAGCCAACGGACTAGCGGGGGGCTCGCCCCTCCTGAGCAGTTCTTC,CASSQRTSGGLAPPEQFF
TRBV5-4,few,TRBJ2-3,TRBD2,TGTGCCAGCAGCGATAGCGGGCGGTCTAGCACAGATACGCAGTATTTT,CASSDSGRSSTDTQYF
TRBV7-9,.,TRBJ1-4,TRBD1,TGTGCCAGCAGCTTAGCGGGACAGGGGGCGAAGGGGCTGTTTTTT,CASSLAGQGAKGLFF
TRBV4-1,.,TRBJ1-2,TRBD1,TGCGCCAGCAGCCAAGGAGTGCGGCAGGGGGCGTTTGGTGGCTACACCTTC,CASSQGVRQGAFGGYTF
TRBV3-1/TRBV3-2,.,TRBJ1-6,TRBD1,TGTGCCAGCAGCCAAGACGACAGGGGGGGTTCACCCCTCCACTTT,CASSQDDRGGSPLHF
TRBV6-6,.,TRBJ2-1,TRBD2,TGTGCCAGCAGTTACTCCAGGGCGGGGGGGGATAGTGAGCAGTTCTTC,CASSYSRAGGDSEQFF
TRBV28,.,TRBJ1-1,TRBD1,TGTGCCAGCAGTTTACCGGGACAGGTACTCGGGAACACTGAAGCTTTCTTT,CASSLPGQVLGNTEAFF
TRBV7-2,.,TRBJ2-7,TRBD1,TGTGCCAGCAGGAAAACAGGGGGTGGCGACTCTTTGTACGAGCAGTACTTC,CASRKTGGGDSLYEQYF
TRBV10-2,.,TRBJ2-7,TRBD1,TGCGCCACCCACTCCGACAGGGCCGACGAGCAGTACTTC,CATHSDRADEQYF
TRBV5-1,few,TRBJ1-1,TRBD1,TGCGCCAGCTCCCCGACAGGGGGCGGCACTGAAGCTTTCTTT,CASSPTGGGTEAFF
TRBV5-4,.,TRBJ1-2,.,TGTGCCAGCAGCTCGGGGGGGGACTACACCTTC,CASSSGGDYTF